Each of the 21 T cell receptor beta chains below was sequenced from the same sample in a study of neurological immune-mediated disorders. MiXCR, run by TCRdb on the 5' RACE reads, gives a single entry per CDR3 protein. This sample has some 70,000 distinct CDR3 sequences; around 3.1% occur once, and the top ten carry about 3.5%. Input material: PBMCs. The receptors originated from a man aged 35 to 55 with multiple sclerosis.

This clonotype showed up many times. The chain combines TRBV11-2 with TRBJ2-2; D is uncertain. Germline V gene lookup returns CDR1 SGHAT and CDR2 FQNNGV. The CDR3 is 13 residues long. V lost 3 bases and J 1 base, leaving 3 bases between the germline ends. Here the CDR3 reads CASSFGNTGELFF. The CDR3 DNA is TGTGCCAGCAGCTTTGGGAACACCGGGGAGCTGTTTTTT.

Ten or more counts support this clonotype. The chain links TRBV29-1 to TRBJ2-3, with TRBD2 matching 8 bases. V lost 3 bases to trimming and J lost 0 bases; unmatched junction nucleotides: 11. Germline V CDR1 and CDR2: SQVTM, ANQGSEA. The CDR3 has 17 amino acids. CDR3 protein: CSVDSPWSGGSTDTQYF. For the CDR3, the DNA is TGCAGCGTTGATAGTCCCTGGTCGGGGGGGAGCACAGATACGCAGTATTTT.

This clonotype was observed at least ten times. The chain combines TRBV7-6 with TRBJ2-1; 13 bases match TRBD2. Germline CDR1 and CDR2: SGHVS and FNYEAQ. This CDR3 is 18 amino acids long. With V trimmed by 4 bases and J by 0 bases, 6 bases remained unmatched. CDR3 residues: CASSSGLAGVDSYNEQFF. CDR3 DNA sequence: TGTGCCAGCAGCTCTGGACTAGCGGGAGTAGACTCCTACAATGAGCAGTTCTTC.

This clonotype showed up many times. The chain links TRBV20-1 to TRBJ1-5, with 7 bases matching TRBD1. The ends lost 5 bases at V and 0 bases at J; junction bases unmatched: 4. The CDR3 loop spans 14 amino acids. CDR1 and CDR2 from the germline V gene are DFQATT and SNEGSKA (reference sequence). The DNA for the CDR3 is TGCAGTGCTCCCGGGACAGCTAGCAATCAGCCCCAGCATTTT. This sequence encodes CSAPGTASNQPQHF.

This clonotype was found many times. The rearrangement joins TRBV25-1 to TRBJ2-2; D gene uncertain. This CDR3 is built from 15 residues. Germline V gene data show CDR1 as MGHDK and CDR2 as SYGVNS. Trimming removed 3 bases at V and 0 bases at J, with 8 bases between. As DNA, the CDR3 is TGTGCCAGCAGTGAGAATCTTCCGAACACCGGGGAGCTGTTTTTT. This encodes CASSENLPNTGELFF.

This clonotype showed up many times. The chain uses TRBV5-1 and TRBJ2-3; unclear D gene. Germline V lookup: CDR1 SGHRS, CDR2 YFSETQ. This CDR3 contains 17 residues. The V end was cut by 4 bases, the J end by 2 bases, with 20 bases between. CDR3 sequence (DNA): TGCGCCAGCAGCCTGTCGGCTAGTGGGATCTACACAGATACGCAGTATTTT. Amino acid sequence: CASSLSASGIYTDTQYF. Full variable domain (rest looked up from reference TRBV5-1 and TRBJ2-3): KAGVTQTPRYLIKTRGQQVTLSCSPISGHRSVSWYQQTPGQGLQFLFEYFSETQRNKGNFPGRFSGRQFSNSRSEMNVSTLELGDSALYLCASSLSASGIYTDTQYFGPGTRLTVL.

This clonotype has at least ten counts. The chain couples TRBV5-5 to TRBJ1-4; D unclear. The ends were cut back, 1 base at V and 10 bases at J, with 20 bases in the middle. CDR1 and CDR2 (germline): SGHKS, YYEKEE (reference sequence). The length of the CDR3 is 16 residues. This CDR3 is CASSLWAGLNEGKLFF. CDR3 in DNA: TGTGCCAGCAGCTTGTGGGCAGGATTGAATGAAGGAAAACTGTTTTTT.

A few counts support this clonotype. The chain is built from TRBV27 and TRBJ2-7; 7 nucleotides line up with TRBD1. V shed 4 bases and J 0 bases; nucleotides not matched to a gene: 6. CDR1 MNHEY and CDR2 SMNVEV come from the germline V gene (reference sequence). The CDR3 extends over 15 amino acids. The CDR3: CASSYAGTASYEQYF. CDR3 DNA sequence: TGTGCCAGCAGTTACGCCGGGACAGCCTCCTACGAGCAGTACTTC.

There are many counts of this clonotype. The CDR3 loop is CASSQDWTGFTGELFF. The DNA of the CDR3 is TGTGCCAGCAGCCAAGATTGGACAGGGTTCACCGGGGAGCTGTTTTTT. The chain carries TRBV4-2 and TRBJ2-2, with 8 bases that match TRBD1. Germline CDR1 is LGHNA and CDR2 is YNFKEQ. The junction had 4 bases not matched to a gene; V was cut back by 0 bases and J by 4 bases. CDR3 length: 16 residues.

This clonotype has ten or more counts. This rearrangement joins TRBV20-1 to TRBJ2-7; TRBD2 is a possible D gene (5 bases). V lost 4 bases and J lost 3, with 16 bases in between. The CDR3 runs 14 residues. Germline V gene data show CDR1 as DFQATT and CDR2 as SNEGSKA (reference sequence). DNA for the CDR3: TGCAGTGCTACCACCGGGGAAGTAAACTACGAGCAGTACTTC. It encodes CSATTGEVNYEQYF.

This clonotype was detected many times. The rearrangement uses TRBV7-8 and TRBJ2-7; D is unclear. The CDR3 consists of 15 residues. Germline CDR1 is SGHVS and CDR2 is FQNEAQ. Trimming removed 1 base from V and 1 base from J, with 11 bases in between. The CDR3 spells CASSLGQRFSYEQYF. In nucleotides, the CDR3 is TGTGCCAGCAGCTTAGGACAAAGATTTTCCTACGAGCAGTACTTC.

In this sample, this clonotype turned up many times. It may be a read error: a sequence one base away is much more abundant. The chain links TRBV5-8 to TRBJ1-6; D unresolved. Trimming cost V 5 bases and J 15 bases, with 18 bases left between them. The length of the CDR3 is 13 residues. The germline CDR1 and CDR2 sequences are SGHTS and YDEGEE. CDR3 amino acids: CASSVNSMPHLHF. In DNA, the CDR3 is TGTGCCAGCAGTGTCAACTCGATGCCGCACCTCCACTTT.

J is TRBJ1-1 and V is TRBV5-1; D gene unclear. Between the trimmed V and J ends, which lost 0 bases and 0 bases, there was a span of 9 bases. The germline CDR1 and CDR2 sequences are SGHRS and YFSETQ. CDR3 length equals 15 residues. CDR3 amino acids: CASSLEGGMNTEAFF. The CDR3 coding sequence is TGCGCCAGCAGCTTGGAGGGCGGTATGAACACTGAAGCTTTCTTT.

This clonotype came up many times. The J gene is TRBJ1-3, the V gene TRBV10-3; weak D call: TRBD1 (6 bases). V was shortened by 3 bases and J by 1 base, with 13 bases between the two germline ends. Germline V gene data show CDR1 as ENHRY and CDR2 as SYGVKD. The CDR3 extends over 16 amino acids. Written as DNA, the CDR3 is TGTGCCATCAGTGATGGCAGGGGTGGTTCTGGAAACACCATATATTTT. Protein product: CAISDGRGGSGNTIYF.

This clonotype was seen at least ten times. J is TRBJ1-5 and V is TRBV12-3 or TRBV12-4; possibly TRBD1 for D (5 bases). The V end was cut by 6 bases, the J end by 0 bases, with 15 bases between. The CDR3 extends over 16 amino acids. The CDR3 sequence is CASSHGGIYSNQPQHF. The CDR3 bases are TGTGCCAGCAGCCACGGGGGGATTTATAGCAATCAGCCCCAGCATTTT.

This clonotype showed up many times. Lacking the conserved final phenylalanine or tryptophan, this CDR3 likely reflects a read error. This rearrangement joins TRBV5-1 to TRBJ1-2; 8 positions match TRBD1. The CDR3 has 14 amino acids. Germline V gene sequence: CDR1 SGHRS, CDR2 YFSETQ. The J segment lost 1 base and the V segment lost 4 bases, leaving 3 bases of the junction unmatched. The CDR3 loop reads CASSQGAFNYGYTI. The CDR3 DNA is TGCGCCAGCAGCCAGGGGGCCTTTAACTATGGCTACACCATC.

In its sample, this clonotype was seen many times. The genes are TRBV5-1 and TRBJ2-2; 12 nucleotides agree with TRBD2. CDR3 length: 17 amino acids. J gave up 1 base and V 2 bases, and 3 bases lay outside the gene matches. Per the germline V gene, CDR1 is SGHRS and CDR2 is YFSETQ. The CDR3 here is CASSFKTSGRNTGELFF. For the CDR3, the DNA is TGCGCCAGCAGCTTCAAGACTAGCGGGAGGAACACCGGGGAGCTGTTTTTT.

This clonotype appeared many times. The chain links TRBV28 to TRBJ2-4, with D perhaps TRBD1 (6 bases). V shed 3 bases and J shed 6 bases, with 12 bases lying between them. From germline, CDR1 is MDHEN and CDR2 SYDVKM. CDR3 length: 14 amino acids. The CDR3 DNA is TGTGCCAGCAGTTTGGAACAGGGCTTAAACATTCAGTACTTC. It codes for CASSLEQGLNIQYF.

This clonotype was counted many times. V usage is TRBV12-3 or TRBV12-4 and J usage is TRBJ2-2, with D maybe TRBD2 (5 bases). The CDR3 loop spans 15 amino acids. Trimming left V 3 bases short and J 6 bases short, with 14 bases between. The CDR3 region has the DNA TGTGCCAGCAGTTTGGCGCGGGTGACGGCCGGGGAGCTGTTTTTT. It yields the protein CASSLARVTAGELFF.

The chain links TRBV10-3 to TRBJ2-3; 9 bases match TRBD1. The trim removed 7 bases at V and 3 bases at J, leaving 5 bases unmatched. CDR1 and CDR2 from the germline V gene are ENHRY and SYGVKD. The CDR3 is made up of 14 amino acids. The CDR3 nucleotides read TGTGCCATCACCCGACAGGGGGGGACAGATACGCAGTATTTT. Its protein product is CAITRQGGTDTQYF.

This clonotype was picked up many times. This chain links TRBV20-1 with TRBJ2-2; TRBD1 aligns across 7 bases. The CDR3 runs 12 residues. In germline, CDR1 is DFQATT, CDR2 SNEGSKA (reference sequence). V was pared by 7 bases and J by 3 bases, with 2 bases of the junction left unmatched. CDR3 sequence reads: CSGQGDTGELFF. The DNA for the CDR3 is TGCAGTGGGCAGGGGGACACCGGGGAGCTGTTTTTT.